This T cell receptor (beta chain) was identified during a study of graft-versus-host responses after intestinal transplantation. In the study overall: Transplant types were multivisceral, liver-intestinal, or isolated intestinal. Recipients across the board were started on anti-thymocyte globulin induction, then kept on tacrolimus and steroids for about 3 years. Study-wide results and caveats: Early post-transplant HvG declines showed an association with peak circulating GvH clone levels. Ileal or blood samples showed some GvH clones first, and such clones were also found in recipient marrow.

The V and J ends lost 5 bases and 4 bases respectively, with 15 bases between them. Germline V CDR1 and CDR2: SGHTS, YDEGEE. This CDR3 is 14 amino acids long. Profiling relied on immunoSEQ multiplex PCR, and the TCRdb table lists in-frame clones only, not all of them. This sample has tens of thousands of clones, with about 90% found just once. A single count supports this clone. Its antigen is unidentified. The rearrangement links TRBV5-8 to TRBJ1-2; D remains ambiguous. The sequences come from unstimulated CD8+ T cells sorted from spleen or lymph node cells, collected before transplant. This sequence was found in a human donor who was the organ donor for an intestinal transplant. The CDR3 loop is CASSFGSIGYGYTF. In DNA form, the CDR3 reads TGTGCCAGCAGTTTTGGGAGTATAGGCTATGGCTACACCTTC. Filled out from reference TRBV5-8 and TRBJ1-2, the complete variable domain reads EAGVTQSPTHLIKTRGQQATLRCSPISGHTSVYWYQQALGLGLQFLLWYDEGEERNRGNFPPRFSGRQFPNYSSELNVNALELEDSALYLCASSFGSIGYGYTFGSGTRLTVV.